Below, one T cell receptor (beta chain) is given with its context. The antigen this receptor binds is unknown. No base qualities exist here, and no much larger clone lies one base off it. The data were obtained in a study of T cell responses to AZD1222 COVID-19 vaccine (dated by TCRdb to the early 2020s). A note on the overall study: AZD1222 recipients whose second dose came at about 4 weeks and those whose second dose came at about 12 weeks were combined into one group, since spike-specific TCR depth and breadth did not differ between the two schedules. TCR sequencing covered roughly 230 trial participants: about 210 given two doses of AZD1222 and approximately 26 given two doses of MenACWY control vaccine. Trial participants were enrolled into age subgroups of 18-55, 56-69 and 70-plus years, which contained approximately 150, 28 and 58 TCR-sequenced participants, respectively.

The sample's time point label, in plain terms: baseline before first vaccination. Vaccinee samples came from UK trials COV001 and COV002, including a single-blind randomized controlled phase 2/3 trial of AZD1222 (ChAdOx1 nCoV-19) in healthy adults. For TCRbeta chain sequencing, PBMC samples were collected from trial participants at day 0 and at day 28 after the second dose. CDR1 and CDR2, per the germline V gene, are SGDLS and YYNGEE. Spanning cysteine to phenylalanine, the CDR3 consists of 14 amino acids. Only the CDR3 portion is preserved as DNA: 42 bases, with reading frame beginning at the first base. V is cut by 3 bases and J by 4 bases, and the space between the germline ends is 12 bases. What the work shows at the level of the full study, not this receptor alone: Because no day 14 peak-response samples were available, repertoires were characterized only after the peak T cell response. The vaccine-associated CD4 TCRs covered the entire spike protein, and the dominant responses fell in regions 160-218 and 743-854. Reportedly, almost half of the unique spike-specific TCRs recognized epitopes lying outside the regions that are mutated in the B.1.351 and B.1.1.7 variants. Spike-specific TCR breadth and depth rose significantly after two AZD1222 doses compared with day 0 and with MenACWY recipients. Participants were mostly white British, with more females than males. The authors suggested clonal diversity may have been underestimated. In the small 56-69-year group, the increase in depth fell short of significance, most likely because of low power. Only five to seven AZD1222 recipients were SARS-CoV-2 seropositive at baseline, limiting conclusions about previously exposed vaccinees.

The CDR3 regions of human TCRbeta chains were subjected to immunosequencing. The original pipeline was this. TCRs in the repertoires were compared against a reference library of SARS-CoV-2-specific TCRs that had been generated with the MIRA antigen-specificity platform. Breadth was defined as the fraction of unique TCRs that were SARS-CoV-2-associated, and depth was defined as the fraction of total T cells that were SARS-CoV-2-associated. Using the MIRA data, every spike-specific TCR was mapped to the spike region that the TCR reacted to and assigned to either a CD4 or a CD8 class. Log10-transformed breadth and depth values were compared by one-way ANOVA with Sidak's multiple comparisons tests. Held by TCRdb, this immuneACCESS table contains in-frame sequences only and omits some clones. Under half of the omission traces to an unresolved V gene where checked; the cause of the rest is unknown. Clone size and V and J calls were adopted from that table, with D and trimming inferred from the DNA. Recorded for this sample are 90,000 to 150,000 clones; 88% of them occurred a single time. The leading ten clones occupy over 3% of the sample.

This sequence uses TRBV9 and TRBJ2-3; the D gene is possibly TRBD1 or TRBD2, each agreeing over 6 bases. The clonotype was recovered from an adult in good health. The sample was peripheral blood, taken on day 0 of AZD1222 vaccination. The CDR3 region: CASSAGGGPDTQYF. The base sequence is TGTGCCAGCAGCGCCGGAGGGGGGCCAGATACGCAGTATTTT.